The T cell receptor beta chain described here comes from a study of cytomegalovirus exposure and HLA in healthy donors. Whole-study results and caveats: A list of approximately 160 TCR beta chains associated with cytomegalovirus was given. An analysis that came later showed most CMV-associated TCR beta chains appearing HLA-restricted. Specificity for CMV antigens was confirmed in vitro for a few of the CMV-associated chains. Association of a missense DCLRE1C variant with TCR beta V- and J-gene trimming was reported in a later analysis.

A note on this clone: Antigen specificity is unknown.

Germline lookup yields CDR1 ENHRY and CDR2 SYGVKD. The CDR3 is 16 residues long. J was trimmed by 0 bases and V by 4 bases; bases with no gene match: 7. Amplification used 60 Vbeta primers and 13 Jbeta primers. Profiling relied on immunoSEQ multiplex PCR, and the TCRdb table lists in-frame clones only, not all of them. The sample holds some 190,000 clones, around 80% seen once. The clonotype originates from a woman in her twenties or thirties in good health and CMV-seronegative. V and J are TRBV10-3 and TRBJ2-7; 9 bases fit TRBD2. The sequenced sample was PBMCs. The CDR3: CAISVWLAGSSYEQYF. CDR3 nucleotide sequence: TGTGCCATCAGTGTCTGGCTAGCGGGGAGCTCCTACGAGCAGTACTTC.